This T cell receptor (beta chain) was identified in a study of T cell responses to AZD1222 COVID-19 vaccine. Study-level background: Whether given at about 4 or about 12 weeks, second doses were pooled.

The V end lost 0 bases, the J end lost 2 bases, and 7 bases lay between the germline ends. Germline V gene lookup returns CDR1 LGHNA and CDR2 YSLEER. The CDR3 loop spans 14 amino acids. Sequenced by immunoSEQ multiplex PCR; TCRdb stores in-frame clones only, minus some. The profile covers some 170,000 clones, with 85% to 90% appearing a single time and approximately 1.8% taken by the ten largest. Findings and limits, study-wide: The donor group comprised mostly white British people and more females; the analysis possibly underestimated clonal diversity. The number of AZD1222 recipients seropositive at baseline was only five or six.

On this clone itself: As yet, its antigen is unknown.

The input for sequencing was peripheral blood, taken on day 0 of AZD1222 vaccination. This receptor was obtained from an adult in good health. The chain recombines TRBV4-3 with TRBJ1-2, with unresolved D. This CDR3 is CASSQDGENYGYTF. CDR3 in DNA: TGCGCCAGCAGCCAAGATGGGGAGAACTATGGCTACACCTTC.